Listed below are T cell receptor beta chains from one sample, sequenced in a study of OX40 agonist ivuxolimab in advanced cancers. The method was immunoSEQ multiplex PCR; TCRdb's version includes in-frame clones alone and lacks a portion of them. The sample holds 70,000 to 90,000 clones, approximately 88% seen once. The material was CD4+ or CD8+ T cells sorted from blood, obtained in a trial of the OX40 agonist ivuxolimab. Every receptor here comes from an adult with an advanced solid tumor such as melanoma, head and neck, liver or kidney cancer. CDR3s include the opening cysteine and the closing phenylalanine or tryptophan.

TRBV5-4	TRBJ2-7	CASSLARNPSTEQYF
TRBV27	-	CASSRALAALSNEQYF
TRBV27	TRBJ2-7	CASSLQTGSYEQYF
TRBV6-6	TRBJ1-2	CASTPRDRRGYTF
TRBV7-9	TRBJ1-1	CASSLVIGEPNTEAFF
TRBV4-2	TRBJ2-7	CASSQDAGEYYEQYF
TRBV6-1	TRBJ1-5	CASSDEGNQPQHF
TRBV5-1	TRBJ2-7	CASSLEGRGADEQYF
TRBV7-3	TRBJ1-2	CASSLGGSYGYTF
TRBV29-1	TRBJ2-7	CSGTGTGGEQYF
TRBV30	TRBJ1-4	CACGGQGNEKLFF
TRBV5-6	TRBJ1-5	CASSSPNQPQHF
TRBV4-3	TRBJ2-2	CASSSDRATNTGELFF
TRBV11-1	TRBJ2-1	CASSLARLINEQFF
TRBV6-5	-	CASRPTSGMGEQYF
TRBV7-2	TRBJ2-1	CASSLDAGVAGQFF
TRBV7-9	TRBJ2-3	CASSLGLAGFTDTQYF
TRBV7-2	TRBJ1-5	CASSLNYNQPQHF
TRBV10-3	TRBJ1-1	CATSPGSLPWAFF
TRBV19	TRBJ1-2	CASSLTGDWYYTF
TRBV18	TRBJ2-2	CASSPPTGGNTGELFF
TRBV6-1	TRBJ1-5	CASSEGWGYSNQPQHF
TRBV5-1	TRBJ1-3	CASTRDGGTGNTIYF
TRBV7-2	TRBJ2-3	CASSLGLAGVGDTQYF
TRBV5-1	TRBJ2-1	CASRITGGAGNEQFF
TRBV6-5	TRBJ1-2	CASRADTTNYGYTF
TRBV6-4	TRBJ1-1	CASRADRGRSAFF
TRBV30	TRBJ2-1	CAWTPSGTQPYNEQFF
TRBV7-2	TRBJ1-5	CASSSGMARVNQPQHF
TRBV5-4	TRBJ2-3	CASSLLSLRNTDTQYF
TRBV6-5	TRBJ2-7	CASSLPYSGRGEQYF
TRBV6-5	TRBJ2-5	CASSYSRTQETQYF
TRBV29-1	TRBJ1-2	CSVERGQPPSGYTF
TRBV5-4	-	CASSLVDSPYEQYF
TRBV6-1	TRBJ1-1	CASSEAPGEGEAFF
TRBV7-2	TRBJ1-5	CASSMGRYSNQPQHF
TRBV27	TRBJ2-7	CASSSAGQGAYEQYF
TRBV7-8	TRBJ1-3	CASSLAPTTGGSGNTIYF
TRBV5-6	TRBJ2-5	CASSLLGLAGGQETQYF
TRBV5-1	TRBJ2-5	CASVRDVRGSETQYF
TRBV11-3	TRBJ2-2	CASSPRPGLTGELFF
TRBV5-1	TRBJ2-4	CASSLAGTERIQYF
TRBV5-1	TRBJ1-4	CASRGGKDRSNEKLFF
TRBV5-1	TRBJ2-3	CASSPITAVQGNTQYF
TRBV19	TRBJ2-2	CATPRSPAGEAGELFF